This TCR beta chain was sequenced during a study of STAT5B mutations in CD4+ large granular lymphocyte leukemia. Trimming took off 6 bases at V and 6 bases at J, with 15 bases between the two ends. Germline V CDR1 and CDR2: MNHEY, SVGAGI. This CDR3 comprises 14 residues. Clones were sequenced by immunoSEQ multiplex PCR, and TCRdb holds only the in-frame ones, with some missing. Here the sample spans about 23,000 clones, about 81% being singletons. The sequenced sample consisted of CD4+ T cells from blood buffy coats. This chain connects TRBV6-5 to TRBJ2-1; TRBD2 is a possible D gene (5 bases). This sequence was found in a human donor in good health. CDR3 sequence (DNA): TGTGCCAGCAGGCGAACGGAGGCTAGCAATGAGCAGTTCTTC. Protein: CASRRTEASNEQFF.